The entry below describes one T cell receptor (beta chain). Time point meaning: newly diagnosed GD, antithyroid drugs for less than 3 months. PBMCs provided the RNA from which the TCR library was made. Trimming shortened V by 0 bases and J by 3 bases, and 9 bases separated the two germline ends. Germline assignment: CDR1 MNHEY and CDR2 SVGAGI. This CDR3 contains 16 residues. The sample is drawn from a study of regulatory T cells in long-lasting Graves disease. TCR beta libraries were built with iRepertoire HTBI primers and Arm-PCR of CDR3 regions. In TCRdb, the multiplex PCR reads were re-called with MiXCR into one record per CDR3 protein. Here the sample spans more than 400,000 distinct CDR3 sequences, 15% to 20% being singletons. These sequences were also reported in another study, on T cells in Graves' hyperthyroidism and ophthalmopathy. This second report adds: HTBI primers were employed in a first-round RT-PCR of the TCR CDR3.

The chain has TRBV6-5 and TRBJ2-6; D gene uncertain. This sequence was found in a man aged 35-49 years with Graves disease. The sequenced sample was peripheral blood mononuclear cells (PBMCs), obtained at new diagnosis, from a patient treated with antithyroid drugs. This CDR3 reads CASSYSQALGANVLTF. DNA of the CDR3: TGTGCCAGCAGTTACTCTCAGGCACTTGGGGCCAACGTCCTGACTTTC.